This T cell receptor beta chain was sequenced during a study of T cell repertoires in cytomegalovirus infection. Across the whole study: It was the public TCR beta signatures that indicated both CMV infection and matching HLA type.

On this clonotype itself: A read error may account for a junction end that differs from germline.

This CDR3 spans 14 amino acids. Germline assignment: CDR1 SGHVS and CDR2 FNYEAQ. MiXCR was run by TCRdb on the reads, yielding one entry per CDR3 protein. The sample has about 600,000 distinct CDR3 sequences, 20% to 30% seen once; the top ten hold less than 10%. Sequences were obtained from CD8+ T cells from PBMCs. This clonotype originated in a human donor in good health (CMV status not recorded). Some clones in this sample may be carry-over from other donors' samples. The chain links TRBV7-6 to TRBJ2-5; D could derive from TRBD1 or TRBD2 (5 bases each). The CDR3 sequence: CVSSWDGSQETQYF. The DNA for the CDR3 is TGTGTCAGCAGCTGGGACGGCTCGCAAGAGACCCAGTACTTC.